One sample yielded the 22 T cell receptor beta chains listed below, sequenced in a study. Via MiXCR, TCRdb re-called the RT-PCR reads, giving one row per CDR3 protein. The data show around 700,000 distinct CDR3 sequences, around 14% seen once. Sequenced: memory CD4+ T cells from blood. The receptors were gathered from a female donor in good health, serving as a healthy control.

This clonotype was detected a few times. The chain links TRBV29-1 to TRBJ2-2; 11 bases are shared with TRBD1. The CDR3 runs 14 residues. The J segment lost 4 bases and the V segment lost 7 bases, leaving 5 bases of the junction unmatched. The V gene's germline CDR1 is SQVTM and CDR2 ANQGSEA. CDR3 coding DNA: TGCAGCGCCGTCGGGACAGGGGGCACCGGGGAGCTGTTTTTT. As protein: CSAVGTGGTGELFF.

The chain uses TRBV20-1 and TRBJ2-5, with D possibly TRBD2 on 6 matching bases. The CDR3 length is 12 residues. V lost 3 bases to trimming and J lost 5 bases, with 10 bases between them. Germline assignment: CDR1 DFQATT and CDR2 SNEGSKA (reference sequence). CDR3 residues: CSASAGTETQYF. The CDR3 DNA follows: TGCAGTGCTAGCGCGGGGACCGAGACCCAGTACTTC.

The rearrangement uses TRBV28 and TRBJ2-1; 10 bases are a match to TRBD1. Unmatched junction bases numbered 13, after V lost 7 bases and J lost 7 bases. The CDR3 totals 16 residues. Germline assignment: CDR1 MDHEN and CDR2 SYDVKM. This CDR3 reads CASNPSPGQGSNEQFF. CDR3 DNA: TGTGCCAGCAACCCATCCCCGGGACAGGGGTCAAATGAGCAGTTCTTC.

The table lists this clonotype with a few counts. CDR3 residues: CASSQWTGGDQPQHF. CDR3 DNA: TGTGCCAGCTCACAATGGACAGGGGGCGATCAGCCCCAGCATTTT. The chain carries TRBV18 and TRBJ1-5; 11 bases are shared with TRBD1. The germline V gene has CDR1 KGHSH and CDR2 LQKENI. The CDR3 runs 15 residues. V lost 4 bases to trimming and J lost 5 bases; unmatched junction nucleotides: 4.

The chain combines TRBV7-2 with TRBJ2-1, with D unclear. Germline-derived CDR1 and CDR2 are SGHTA and FQGNSA. CDR3 length: 15 amino acids. V lost 4 bases, J lost 4 bases, and 14 bases lay in between. CDR3 DNA sequence: TGTGCCAGCAGCTGGGGTAGGGCCGCGTACAATGAGCAGTTCTTC. Translation: CASSWGRAAYNEQFF. Full variable domain (rest looked up from reference TRBV7-2 and TRBJ2-1): GAGVSQSPSNKVTEKGKDVELRCDPISGHTALYWYRQSLGQGLEFLIYFQGNSAPDKSGLPSDRFSAERTGGSVSTLTIQRTQQEDSAVYLCASSWGRAAYNEQFFGPGTRLTVL.

The chain is built from TRBV13 and TRBJ1-3; tentative D call: TRBD1 (5 bases). CDR1 and CDR2 from the germline V gene are PRHDT and FYEKMQ (reference sequence). V gave up 5 bases and J gave up 0 bases, with 11 bases separating them. There are 15 residues in the CDR3. CDR3 protein: CASSRYRTSGNTIYF. As DNA, the CDR3 is TGTGCCAGCAGCCGGTACAGGACCTCTGGAAACACCATATATTTT.

This clonotype appeared many times. This chain links TRBV29-1 with TRBJ2-5; tentative D call: TRBD1 (5 bases). Germline V lookup: CDR1 SQVTM, CDR2 ANQGSEA. V was cut by 5 bases and J by 5 bases, with 21 bases left in between. The CDR3 runs to 15 residues. This CDR3 is CSVIPITGPRETQYF. The DNA of the CDR3 is TGCAGCGTTATCCCTATCACAGGCCCTAGGGAGACCCAGTACTTC.

This clonotype has just a few counts. The rearrangement links TRBV27 to TRBJ2-3, with D unclear. CDR3 length: 13 residues. V was trimmed by 6 bases and J by 6 bases, leaving 13 bases between them. Germline V lookup: CDR1 MNHEY, CDR2 SMNVEV (reference sequence). CDR3 sequence: CASRNNAGDTQYF. In DNA form, the CDR3 reads TGTGCCAGCAGGAACAACGCCGGGGATACGCAGTATTTT.

This chain uses TRBV27 with TRBJ2-1, with D uncertain. Trimming took 5 bases from V and 4 from J, leaving 15 bases between them. There are 15 residues in the CDR3. Germline CDR1 reads MNHEY; CDR2 reads SMNVEV (reference sequence). The CDR3 protein is CASSPVGPGYNEQFF. The CDR3 DNA reads as TGTGCCAGCAGTCCCGTTGGACCCGGATACAATGAGCAGTTCTTC.

This clonotype has at least ten counts. This sequence joins TRBV7-6 and TRBJ2-7; unclear D gene. V lost 1 base, J lost 3 bases, and 10 bases lay in between. Germline V gene lookup returns CDR1 SGHVS and CDR2 FNYEAQ. CDR3 length equals 14 residues. The CDR3 spells CASSLDIWSYEQYF. DNA of the CDR3: TGTGCCAGCAGCTTAGACATCTGGAGCTACGAGCAGTACTTC.

The genes are TRBV3-1 and TRBJ2-7, with D perhaps TRBD2 (6 bases). V dropped 1 base and J dropped 6 bases, with 7 bases sitting between them. Germline lookup yields CDR1 LGHDT and CDR2 YNNKEL (reference sequence). There are 12 residues in the CDR3. CDR3 in amino acids: CASSQGDFEQYF. CDR3 in DNA: TGTGCCAGCAGCCAAGGGGACTTCGAGCAGTACTTC.

The V gene is TRBV6-1, the J gene TRBJ1-2; D remains ambiguous. The CDR3 consists of 14 residues. Germline V gene sequence: CDR1 MNHNS, CDR2 SASEGT. V dropped 1 base and J dropped 5 bases, with 11 bases sitting between them. CDR3 sequence: CASSEGLEFYGYTF. The DNA for the CDR3 is TGTGCCAGCAGTGAAGGTTTAGAATTTTATGGCTACACCTTC.

This clonotype was observed a handful of times. The rearrangement joins TRBV24-1 to TRBJ1-1, with 9 positions matching TRBD1. The CDR3 contains 14 residues. In germline, CDR1 is KGHDR, CDR2 SFDVKD. J gave up 5 bases and V 5 bases, and 5 bases lay outside the gene matches. The CDR3: CATSASTGGTEAFF. The CDR3 DNA follows: TGTGCCACCAGTGCCTCGACAGGGGGGACTGAAGCTTTCTTT.

J is TRBJ2-7 and V is TRBV9, with a possible D match to TRBD2 (6 bases). This CDR3 spans 12 amino acids. V was pared by 3 bases and J by 6 bases, with 10 bases between. Germline V lookup: CDR1 SGDLS, CDR2 YYNGEE. In DNA, the CDR3 is TGTGCCAGCAGCGCGGGGGTGGGCGAGCAGTACTTC. Amino acid sequence: CASSAGVGEQYF. The whole variable domain, remainder taken from reference TRBV9 and TRBJ2-7, is DSGVTQTPKHLITATGQRVTLRCSPRSGDLSVYWYQQSLDQGLQFLIQYYNGEERAKGNILERFSAQQFPDLHSELNLSSLELGDSALYFCASSAGVGEQYFGPGTRLTVT.

Ten or more counts support this clonotype. The V call is TRBV5-1, the J call TRBJ2-5, with D perhaps being TRBD1 or TRBD2 (6 bases each). There are 13 residues in the CDR3. The V gene lost 5 bases and the J gene lost 4 bases, with 12 bases spanning the gap. CDR1 is SGHRS, CDR2 YFSETQ, per germline. The CDR3 loop reads CASRSQGGETQYF. The CDR3 bases are TGCGCCAGCAGGTCACAGGGAGGAGAGACCCAGTACTTC.

This clonotype was counted between two and nine times. The chain employs TRBV6-2 or TRBV6-3 and TRBJ2-5; 8 nucleotides match TRBD2. V trimming: 0 bases; J trimming: 0 bases; junction bases outside the gene matches: 6. CDR3 length equals 17 residues. CDR1 and CDR2 (germline): MNHEY, SVGEGT. This CDR3 reads CASSYSTQRGHQETQYF. The CDR3 DNA reads as TGTGCCAGCAGTTACTCGACCCAGCGGGGGCACCAAGAGACCCAGTACTTC.

The chain uses TRBV7-8 and TRBJ2-5, with 7 positions matching TRBD2. V lost 1 base to trimming and J lost 5 bases; unmatched junction nucleotides: 10. Germline V gene sequence: CDR1 SGHVS, CDR2 FQNEAQ. The CDR3 covers 16 residues. DNA for the CDR3: TGTGCCAGCAGCTTAGGAGGCAGCGGGGTGAGGGAGACCCAGTACTTC. It is translated as CASSLGGSGVRETQYF. The whole variable domain, filled in from reference TRBV7-8 and TRBJ2-5, reads GAGVSQSPRYKVAKRGQDVALRCDPISGHVSLFWYQQALGQGPEFLTYFQNEAQLDKSGLPSDRFFAERPEGSVSTLKIQRTQQEDSAVYLCASSLGGSGVRETQYFGPGTRLLVL.

This rearrangement joins TRBV5-5 to TRBJ2-6, with 8 bases lining up with TRBD2. Unmatched junction bases numbered 2, after V lost 0 bases and J lost 3 bases. CDR3 length equals 16 residues. Germline V CDR1 and CDR2: SGHKS, YYEKEE (reference sequence). For the CDR3, the DNA is TGTGCCAGCAGCTTGGGGGCGGGAGGTGGGGCCAACGTCCTGACTTTC. The encoded protein is CASSLGAGGGANVLTF.

The chain joins TRBV6-2 or TRBV6-3 to TRBJ2-3; perhaps TRBD2 as D (6 bases). The CDR3 runs to 15 residues. V lost 0 bases and J 4 bases, leaving 11 bases between the germline ends. Per germline, CDR1 MNHEY and CDR2 SVGEGT. The CDR3 DNA is TGTGCCAGCAGTTACTCTGCTACTAGCCCAGATACGCAGTATTTT. Protein product: CASSYSATSPDTQYF.

The gene calls are TRBV30 and TRBJ1-1; D is perhaps TRBD1 (5 bases). Trimming took off 4 bases at V and 11 bases at J, with 14 bases between the two ends. CDR3 length: 11 residues. Germline V gives CDR1 GTSNPN, CDR2 SVGIG (reference sequence). CDR3 sequence (DNA): TGTGCCTGGAAGACAGTACCGAATGCTTTCTTT. It is translated as CAWKTVPNAFF.

This clonotype was observed a few times. The chain is built from TRBV2 and TRBJ2-5; 10 bases match TRBD1. Germline V gives CDR1 SNHLY, CDR2 FYNNEI. V was clipped by 9 bases and J by 5 bases; unmatched bases: 9. This CDR3 has 14 residues. CDR3 amino acids: CARGGTGASETQYF. The CDR3 region has the DNA TGTGCCAGAGGGGGGACAGGGGCGTCGGAGACCCAGTACTTC.

A word on this clonotype: A much larger clone sits a single nucleotide away, making a read error possible. V gene TRBV7-2 combines with J gene TRBJ2-1, with unresolved D. The CDR3 is 14 amino acids. Germline V gene data show CDR1 as SGHTA and CDR2 as FQGNSA. Between the trimmed V and J ends, which lost 5 bases and 7 bases, there was a span of 15 bases. In DNA form, the CDR3 reads TGTGCCAGCAGCGCCCTCCGGGCCGGTAATGAGCAGTTCTTC. Translating it yields CASSALRAGNEQFF.